Below, 11 T cell receptor beta chains from the same sample are listed, as sequenced in a study of cytomegalovirus exposure and HLA in healthy donors. It was with 60 Vbeta and 13 Jbeta primers that the PCR ran. Sequencing used immunoSEQ multiplex PCR; TCRdb keeps in-frame clones, though not all of them. The data contain roughly 130,000 clones, around 83% of them seen just once; the ten biggest clones take up more than 0.9%. Sequencing was performed on PBMCs. All receptors come from a male donor in good health and CMV-seropositive.

The gene calls are TRBV6-6 and TRBJ1-1; 9 bases line up with TRBD1. CDR1 and CDR2 (germline): MNHNY, SVGAGI (reference sequence). The CDR3 totals 16 residues. The trim removed 5 bases at V and 0 bases at J, leaving 7 bases unmatched. This CDR3 is CASSPLGQGLNTEAFF. Written as DNA, the CDR3 is TGTGCCAGCAGTCCCTTAGGACAGGGGTTGAACACTGAAGCTTTCTTT.

This clone occurred once. This rearrangement joins TRBV23-1 to TRBJ2-1; 15 bases are shared with TRBD2. TRBV23-1 is designated an ORF whose function remains uncertain. The CDR3 loop spans 20 amino acids. Losses at the gene ends were 4 bases for V and 5 bases for J; bases not matched to a gene: 15. Written as DNA, the CDR3 is TGCGCCAGCAGTCGCGGAGCGGGACTAGCGGGGGGCATCGGAAACAATGAGCAGTTCTTC. Protein product: CASSRGAGLAGGIGNNEQFF.

Concerning this clone itself: The junction differs from germline at one of its ends, possibly a read error. The chain couples TRBV7-7 to TRBJ2-7, with unresolved D. The CDR3 totals 14 residues. In germline, CDR1 is SSHAT, CDR2 FNYEAQ (reference sequence). The CDR3 region is CASSPGVGSYEQYF. The CDR3 DNA follows: TGTGCTAGCAGCCCGGGTGTCGGGTCCTACGAGCAGTACTTC.

The CDR3 DNA sequence: TGTGCCAGCAGCCCCACCGGACAGAAGGGACAGCCCCAGCATTTT. Translating it yields CASSPTGQKGQPQHF. The chain carries TRBV9 and TRBJ1-5; D might be TRBD1 (6 bases). The germline V and J ends were trimmed by 4 bases and 7 bases, with 18 bases remaining between them. The CDR3 covers 15 residues. Germline V gene sequence: CDR1 SGDLS, CDR2 YYNGEE.

The chain is built from TRBV28 and TRBJ1-2; 7 bases fit TRBD1. This CDR3 comprises 13 residues. The junction had 4 bases not matched to a gene; V was cut back by 5 bases and J by 4 bases. CDR1 and CDR2 (germline): MDHEN, SYDVKM. CDR3 nucleotide sequence: TGTGCCAGCAGTACACAGGGGATCTATGGCTACACCTTC. Protein: CASSTQGIYGYTF.

J is TRBJ2-3 and V is TRBV4-3; D is possibly TRBD1 (6 bases). Germline values: CDR1 LGHNA, CDR2 YSLEER. This CDR3 contains 13 residues. V lost 1 base and J 8 bases, leaving 10 bases between the germline ends. DNA of the CDR3: TGCGCCAGCAGCCAAGGCAGGGGTGTTACGCAGTATTTT. The encoded protein is CASSQGRGVTQYF.

The chain employs TRBV12-5 and TRBJ2-3; 10 positions match TRBD2. Unmatched junction bases numbered 7, after V lost 5 bases and J lost 2 bases. CDR1 and CDR2 (germline): LGHNT, FRNRAP. The CDR3 extends over 16 amino acids. CDR3 amino acids: CASGTSSGGFTDTQYF. The CDR3 region has the DNA TGTGCTAGTGGTACCTCTAGCGGGGGATTCACAGATACGCAGTATTTT.

As DNA, the CDR3 is TGTGCCAGCAGCTACCACAGCATCATGTCTGAAGCTTTCTTT. Its translation: CASSYHSIMSEAFF. The chain joins TRBV7-8 to TRBJ1-1; D gene uncertain. The V and J ends lost 4 bases and 6 bases respectively, with 15 bases between them. Germline CDR1 SGHVS, CDR2 FQNEAQ. The CDR3 has 14 amino acids.

Concerning this clone itself: This same CDR3 is encoded by further DNA sequences in the sample. V usage is TRBV27 and J usage is TRBJ2-7; D remains ambiguous. The CDR3 has 13 amino acids. CDR1 MNHEY and CDR2 SMNVEV come from the germline V gene (reference sequence). Deletions cut 6 bases from V and 2 bases from J, with 11 bases between. This chain's CDR3 is CASSLSSAYEQYF. The DNA for the CDR3 is TGTGCCAGCAGCCTTTCGTCCGCCTACGAGCAGTACTTC.

The rearrangement links TRBV10-3 to TRBJ2-2; 11 nucleotides match TRBD2. Looked up from germline, CDR1 is ENHRY and CDR2 is SYGVKD. The CDR3 spans 16 residues. Trimming took 5 bases from V and 7 from J; bases not matched to a gene: 9. CDR3 loop: CAISYTSGSQGGELFF. In DNA, the CDR3 is TGTGCCATCAGTTATACTAGCGGGAGTCAGGGCGGGGAGCTGTTTTTT.

V is TRBV25-1 and J is TRBJ1-3; the D is unclear. The V gene's germline CDR1 is MGHDK and CDR2 SYGVNS. The CDR3 is 11 residues long. V shed 6 bases and J shed 4 bases, with 4 bases lying between them. This CDR3 is CASSKGNTIYF. The CDR3 DNA follows: TGTGCCAGCAGCAAAGGAAACACCATATATTTT.